This T cell receptor beta chain derives from a study of cytomegalovirus exposure and HLA in healthy donors. Germline V gene lookup returns CDR1 MDHEN and CDR2 SYDVKM. The CDR3 contains 15 residues. With 3 bases clipped from V and 0 bases from J, the junction kept 4 bases outside the gene matches. PCR primers comprised 60 Vbeta and 13 Jbeta primers. Method: immunoSEQ multiplex PCR; TCRdb's copy keeps in-frame clones and lacks some. The sample lists almost 200,000 clones, about 82% occurring once. This clone was observed a single time. What it recognizes is unknown. Overall study results and limits: A later analysis showed that HLA-associated TCR beta chains had undergone more clonal expansion than equally common others. Among the most significant clusters, several appeared linked to common viral pathogens in a later analysis. Apart from CMV serostatus, no immune exposure information was available.

V gene TRBV28 combines with J gene TRBJ2-7; 8 nucleotides match TRBD2. This receptor was taken from a woman aged 45 to 65 in good health and CMV-seronegative. The sequencing sample was made of PBMCs. The CDR3 DNA is TGTGCCAGCAGTTTTCCAGCGGGAGTCTCCTACGAGCAGTACTTC. Its protein is CASSFPAGVSYEQYF.